This T cell receptor (beta chain) was found in a study of T-cell memory formation after mild COVID-19. Across the study: The two donors had largely donor-specific TCR clusters.

This clonotype was recorded at least ten times. CDR1 is SQVTM, CDR2 ANQGSEA, per germline. With 4 bases removed from V and 0 bases from J, the gap between germline ends came to 10 bases. CDR3 length equals 15 residues. Each CDR3 protein gets one entry after TCRdb re-called the 5' RACE reads with MiXCR. Of some 410,000 distinct CDR3 sequences listed, about 25% are singletons. The V and J genes are TRBV29-1 and TRBJ2-6; the D is unclear. The specimen was PBMCs or a T cell subset sorted from them (not recorded which). This TCR derives from an adult woman who had mild COVID-19 (a few samples of this study predate the infection). Cell type and time point are not known. The CDR3 protein is CSVVGIVSGANVLTF. The CDR3 coding sequence is TGCAGCGTTGTGGGGATCGTCTCTGGGGCCAACGTCCTGACTTTC.